This TCR beta chain was captured by sequencing in a study of regulatory T cells in long-lasting Graves disease. Time point denoted: persistent/refractory GD, antithyroid drugs over 5 years with positive TRAb. PBMC RNA served as the TCR library source. Staff drew roughly 10 milliliters of peripheral blood into EDTA tubes. CDR1 is WSHSY and CDR2 is SAAADI in the germline V gene. Trimming cost V 9 bases and J 6 bases, with 17 bases left between them. The CDR3 loop spans 14 amino acids. In building TCR beta libraries, iRepertoire HTBI primers were used together with Arm-PCR of CDR3 regions. MiXCR, applied by TCRdb to the multiplex PCR reads, yields one record per CDR3 protein. Here the sample spans 350,000 to 500,000 distinct CDR3 sequences, 21% being singletons.

The chain combines TRBV10-2 with TRBJ2-2; D not resolved. The TCR originated in a female donor with Graves disease. Sequences were derived from peripheral blood mononuclear cells (PBMCs), sampled when the disease was refractory, from a patient treated with antithyroid drugs. As DNA, the CDR3 is TGCGCCAGTCTTACAACAGCCATGGCCGGGGAGCTGTTTTTT. It encodes CASLTTAMAGELFF.